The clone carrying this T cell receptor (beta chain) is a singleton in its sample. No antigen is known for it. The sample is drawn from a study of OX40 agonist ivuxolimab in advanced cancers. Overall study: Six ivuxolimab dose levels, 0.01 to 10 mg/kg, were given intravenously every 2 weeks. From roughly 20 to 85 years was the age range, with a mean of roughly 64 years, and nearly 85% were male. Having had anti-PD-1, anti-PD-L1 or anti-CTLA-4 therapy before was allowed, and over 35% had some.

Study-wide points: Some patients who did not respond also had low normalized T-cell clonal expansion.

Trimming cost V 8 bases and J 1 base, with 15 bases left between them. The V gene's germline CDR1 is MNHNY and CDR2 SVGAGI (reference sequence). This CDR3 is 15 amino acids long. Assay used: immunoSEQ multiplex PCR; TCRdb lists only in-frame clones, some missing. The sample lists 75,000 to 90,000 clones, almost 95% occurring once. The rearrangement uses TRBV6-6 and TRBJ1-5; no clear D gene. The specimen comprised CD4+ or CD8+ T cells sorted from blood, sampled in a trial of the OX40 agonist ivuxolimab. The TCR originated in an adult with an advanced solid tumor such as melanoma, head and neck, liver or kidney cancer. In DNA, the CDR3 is TGTGCCAGCGGATCTTCGGGCTTGAGCAATCAGCCCCAGCATTTT. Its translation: CASGSSGLSNQPQHF.